Listed below are T cell receptor beta chains from one sample, sequenced in a study of memory CD4+ T cells and cytomegalovirus serostatus. This table comes from immunoSEQ multiplex PCR, and its TCRdb copy is limited to in-frame clones, with some not included. Of over 65,000 clones in the sample, 65% to 85% are singletons; the top ten hold about 0.72%. What was sequenced was memory CD4+ T cells from blood. Receptors originate from an adult in good health and CMV-seronegative. CDR3s include the opening cysteine and the closing phenylalanine or tryptophan. The order of the fields is D gene, V gene, J gene, clone size, CDR3 DNA, CDR3 protein. A D gene is named only where the DNA matches it firmly. Size tells how often a clone was seen (once, few, many) or the class of an expanded clone, and some rows leave it out.

TRBD2,TRBV11-2,TRBJ2-7,.,TGTGCCAGCAGCTCAAAAACTAGCGGGGCATTCGGGCAGTACTTC,CASSSKTSGAFGQYF
.,TRBV29-1,TRBJ2-5,.,TGCAGCGTTGAAGATTGGAGGGGGGTTAGGGAGACCCAGTACTTC,CSVEDWRGVRETQYF
TRBD1,TRBV6-5,TRBJ1-2,.,TGTGCCAGCAGGCCCCGACAGGGAGCCTACACCTTC,CASRPRQGAYTF
.,TRBV5-4,TRBJ2-7,.,TGTGCCAGCAGCTCTGGACGGCCTTCGGGCGAGCAGTACTTC,CASSSGRPSGEQYF
.,TRBV5-1,TRBJ2-3,.,TGCGCCAGCAGCTGGAAGGGGGGGGCAGATACGCAGTATTTT,CASSWKGGADTQYF
.,TRBV10-3,TRBJ1-1,.,TGTGCCATCAGTGAAGTGAACACTGAAGCTTTCTTT,CAISEVNTEAFF
TRBD1,TRBV19,TRBJ2-7,few,TGTGCCAGTACCGGGACAGGGGGTTACTACGAGCAGTACTTC,CASTGTGGYYEQYF
TRBD2,TRBV6-4,TRBJ2-3,.,TGTGCCAGCAGTCCTCGACTAGCGGCGAGCACAGATACGCAGTATTTT,CASSPRLAASTDTQYF
TRBD2,TRBV30,TRBJ2-4,few,TGTGCCTGGAGTGTTACTAGCGGGGGAAACATTCAGTACTTC,CAWSVTSGGNIQYF
TRBD1,TRBV11-1,TRBJ1-2,.,TGTGCCAGCAGCGGGACAGGGACCCTCTATGGCTACACCTTC,CASSGTGTLYGYTF
.,TRBV19,TRBJ2-7,.,TGTGCCAGTAGTGTAGGACAGCTCTCTCGCGAGCAGTACTTC,CASSVGQLSREQYF
.,TRBV21-1,TRBJ2-1,.,TGTGCCAGCAGCAATTGTTACCGAAGGACGAAAAAGCAGTTCTTC,CASSNCYRRTKKQFF
.,TRBV30,TRBJ1-3,.,TGTGCCTGGAGTGTCGCAGCCGGAAACACCATATATTTT,CAWSVAAGNTIYF
.,TRBV7-8,TRBJ1-1,.,TGTGCCAGCAGCTTAAGGAGGAACACTGAAGCTTTCTTT,CASSLRRNTEAFF
.,TRBV7-2,TRBJ1-1,.,TGTGCCAGCAGCGCTAATACAGGGTTGGGCACTGAAGCTTTCTTT,CASSANTGLGTEAFF
.,TRBV6-5,TRBJ2-7,.,TGTGCCAGCCTAGCCGAGCAGTACTTC,CASLAEQYF
.,TRBV25-1,TRBJ1-1,.,TGTGCCAGCAGTGAATATGGTAGGGCCACTGAAGCTTTCTTT,CASSEYGRATEAFF
TRBD2,TRBV7-9,TRBJ2-7,once,TGTGCCAGCAGCCCGACCTCGACTAGCGGGGCTTCCTTC,CASSPTSTSGASF
.,TRBV7-3,TRBJ1-2,few,TGTGCCAGCAGCCTATCCGGGACCAGATCAGAAGGCTACACCTTC,CASSLSGTRSEGYTF
.,TRBV10-3,TRBJ1-2,.,TGTGCCATCACCCCAGCGGGGGGAGGTTCTGGCTACACCTTC,CAITPAGGGSGYTF
.,TRBV7-2,TRBJ1-5,.,TGTGCCAGCAGCTTAGGTAGGCGGAGCAATCAGCCCCAGCATTTT,CASSLGRRSNQPQHF